One and the same sample provided the 3 T cell receptor beta chains below, sequenced in a study of blood T cell repertoires in COVID-19 (TCRdb year 2020). The library was prepared using the immunoSEQ multiplex PCR assay. The source is immuneACCESS, and TCRdb retained only in-frame sequences with V and J called. Part of the clones is not carried over; for the studies checked, unresolved V genes explain less than half of this, and the remainder is unexplained. Here the sample has about 97,000 clones; about 87% occur a single time. The leading ten clones occupy 3% of the sample. Sequencing used peripheral blood. The receptor source for this set is a man aged 45-65 years with active or convalescent COVID-19.

The chain is built from TRBV18 and TRBJ2-5; 8 positions agree with TRBD1. This CDR3 has 15 amino acids. V lost 3 bases to trimming and J lost 4 bases; unmatched junction nucleotides: 7. Germline assignment: CDR1 KGHSH and CDR2 LQKENI. CDR3 in amino acids: CASSPRQGSGETQYF. In nucleotides, the CDR3 is TGTGCCAGCTCACCGCGACAGGGGAGTGGAGAGACCCAGTACTTC.

The chain uses TRBV5-6 and TRBJ1-5, with TRBD1 identical over 11 bases. Germline loops: CDR1 SGHDT, CDR2 YYEEEE. Trimming cost V 4 bases and J 2 bases; bases outside gene matches: 11. The CDR3 consists of 18 residues. The CDR3 DNA sequence: TGTGCCAGCAGCCTTACCGGGACAGGGGGGTTCGGCAATCAGCCCCAGCATTTT. Its translation is CASSLTGTGGFGNQPQHF.

This chain links TRBV9 with TRBJ2-5, with 7 nucleotides matching TRBD2. V was pared by 4 bases and J by 2 bases, with 8 bases of the junction left unmatched. This CDR3 has 15 residues. Per the germline V gene, CDR1 is SGDLS and CDR2 is YYNGEE. The CDR3 region has the DNA TGTGCCAGCAGCCCAGCCGGGGGACTACAAGAGACCCAGTACTTC. This codes for CASSPAGGLQETQYF.